Shown below are 10 T cell receptor delta chains from a single sample sequenced in a study of human gamma delta and Vdelta1 T cells. What these receptors recognize is not known. TCRdb reapplied CATT to the PCR reads. The table records some 13,000 delta-chain clones, around 50% of them present only once. Sample: Vdelta1 gamma-delta T cells from blood grown in culture (DOT cells). The origin of the receptors is a human donor in good health.

V and J are TRDV1 and TRDJ1, with TRDD3 identical over 9 bases. V was clipped by 3 bases and J by 2 bases; unmatched bases: 16. This CDR3 has 19 amino acids. The germline V gene has CDR1 TSWWSYY and CDR2 QGS. Here the CDR3 DNA reads TGTGCTCTTGGGGAGCTCATTCACCGGGTGGGGGATATGACCGATAAACTCATCTTT. Amino acid sequence: CALGELIHRVGDMTDKLIF.

The genes are TRDV1 and TRDJ1, with 9 bases that match TRDD3. Trimming removed 1 base from V and 1 base from J; junction bases left unmatched: 28. This CDR3 has 24 residues. Germline V gives CDR1 TSWWSYY, CDR2 QGS. CDR3 in amino acids: CALGEHGLRFPLTGGAELTDKLIF. CDR3 coding DNA: TGTGCTCTTGGGGAACATGGTCTCCGGTTCCCATTGACTGGGGGAGCTGAACTCACCGATAAACTCATCTTT.

This chain links TRDV1 with TRDJ1; 7 bases are a match to TRDD3. The CDR3 is 23 amino acids. The J segment lost 2 bases and the V segment lost 0 bases, leaving 27 bases of the junction unmatched. Germline V gene sequence: CDR1 TSWWSYY, CDR2 QGS. The CDR3 loop is CALGELFPLTSTGDFPGTDKLIF. CDR3 DNA: TGTGCTCTTGGGGAACTCTTCCCACTAACCTCTACTGGGGATTTCCCTGGGACCGATAAACTCATCTTT.

The genes are TRDV1 and TRDJ1; D is uncertain. V was clipped by 1 base and J by 0 bases, with 24 bases between them. Germline V gene lookup returns CDR1 TSWWSYY and CDR2 QGS. CDR3 length: 20 amino acids. The CDR3: CALGEQLPNVPHSYTDKLIF. CDR3 in DNA: TGTGCTCTTGGGGAACAACTCCCAAATGTCCCTCATTCGTACACCGATAAACTCATCTTT.

This clone was seen just once. The J gene is TRDJ1, the V gene TRDV1, with 12 bases identical to TRDD3. This CDR3 contains 23 residues. The V and J ends lost 0 bases and 0 bases, in that order; junction bases with no gene match: 20. CDR1 is TSWWSYY and CDR2 is QGS in the germline V gene. The CDR3 nucleotides are TGTGCTCTTGGGGAACTCCCTGGGGAACGAAAGACTGGGGGATACAGGTACACCGATAAACTCATCTTT. It encodes CALGELPGERKTGGYRYTDKLIF.

The chain carries TRDV1 and TRDJ1, with D possibly being TRDD3 (5 bases). Trimming removed 1 base at V and 0 bases at J, with 27 bases between. This CDR3 comprises 21 residues. Germline CDR1 reads TSWWSYY; CDR2 reads QGS. Written as DNA, the CDR3 is TGTGCTCTTGGGGAACCCTATCTTCACCTCACCGGGAGGGGACACACCGATAAACTCATCTTT. Amino acid sequence: CALGEPYLHLTGRGHTDKLIF.

This clone occurred once. The rearrangement joins TRDV1 to TRDJ1; TRDD3 aligns across 13 bases. Germline CDR1 TSWWSYY, CDR2 QGS. The CDR3 is 20 amino acids. With 3 bases clipped from V and 0 bases from J, the junction kept 13 bases outside the gene matches. The CDR3: CALGDDRTGGYAGYTDKLIF. The CDR3 DNA is TGTGCTCTTGGGGACGACCGAACTGGGGGATACGCGGGGTACACCGATAAACTCATCTTT.

The chain is built from TRDV1 and TRDJ1; a possible D gene is TRDD3 (6 bases). The CDR3 is made up of 20 amino acids. CDR1 is TSWWSYY, CDR2 QGS, per germline. V shed 2 bases and J shed 7 bases, with 32 bases lying between them. CDR3 bases: TGTGCTCTTGGGGAAGGGGCCCCTAAATTCCCAGGGGGACTTAAAACTAAACTCATCTTT. It codes for CALGEGAPKFPGGLKTKLIF.

This clone was seen only a few times. The chain has TRDV1 and TRDJ1, with TRDD3 identical over 10 bases. Trimming removed 2 bases from V and 10 bases from J; junction bases left unmatched: 13. Germline V CDR1 and CDR2: TSWWSYY, QGS. The CDR3 totals 16 residues. The CDR3 loop is CALGEVPRTGGFVLIF. The CDR3 DNA sequence: TGTGCTCTTGGGGAAGTCCCCCGTACTGGGGGATTTGTACTCATCTTT.

This chain links TRDV1 with TRDJ1, with 9 bases fitting TRDD3. Germline V gives CDR1 TSWWSYY, CDR2 QGS. The CDR3 runs 19 residues. The junction had 16 bases not matched to a gene; V was cut back by 0 bases and J by 5 bases. The CDR3 DNA follows: TGTGCTCTTGGGGAACTCCAGAACTGGGGGACCCTCTTAACAGATAAACTCATCTTT. Residues: CALGELQNWGTLLTDKLIF.